The 20 T cell receptor beta chains below come from one sample, sequenced in a study of blood T cell repertoires in COVID-19. Clones were read by immunoSEQ multiplex PCR, and TCRdb kept only the in-frame ones, dropping some. The data show 230,000 or so clones, about 87% seen once. Source material: PBMCs or T cells enriched from blood (not recorded which). These receptor sequences come from a woman aged 40 to 50 with acute COVID-19.

V gene TRBV15 combines with J gene TRBJ2-5; weak D call: TRBD1 (6 bases). V was clipped by 1 base and J by 2 bases, with 14 bases between them. CDR3 size: 16 residues. CDR1 LNHNV and CDR2 YYDKDF come from the germline V gene (reference sequence). CDR3 amino acids: CATSRGVGQRQETQYF. CDR3 in DNA: TGTGCCACCAGCAGAGGGGTCGGACAGAGACAAGAGACCCAGTACTTC. The full variable domain, in which reference TRBV15 and TRBJ2-5 provide the parts outside the CDR3, is DAMVIQNPRYQVTQFGKPVTLSCSQTLNHNVMYWYQQKSSQAPKLLFHYYDKDFNNEADTPDNFQSRRPNTSFCFLDIRSPGLGDTAMYLCATSRGVGQRQETQYFGPGTRLLVL.

CDR3 in DNA: TGTGCCAGCAGTGAAGGATCCTTAGGGAGCACCATATATTTT. It specifies CASSEGSLGSTIYF. The chain links TRBV6-1 to TRBJ1-3; D call uncertain. CDR1 MNHNS and CDR2 SASEGT come from the germline V gene. The CDR3 sequence is 14 residues long. V lost 1 base and J lost 9, with 13 bases in between.

The V call is TRBV5-1, the J call TRBJ1-1; TRBD1 is a possible D gene (6 bases). The CDR3 sequence is 13 residues long. Trimming stripped 4 bases from V and 1 base from J, with 8 bases between. Germline assignment: CDR1 SGHRS and CDR2 YFSETQ. In nucleotides, the CDR3 is TGCGCCAGCAGCCCGACAGGGAACACTGAAGCTTTCTTT. Protein: CASSPTGNTEAFF.

The V call is TRBV13, the J call TRBJ2-7; tentative D call: TRBD2 (6 bases). V lost 3 bases and J lost 3, with 12 bases in between. Germline V gene lookup returns CDR1 PRHDT and CDR2 FYEKMQ (reference sequence). The CDR3 consists of 14 residues. CDR3 DNA sequence: TGTGCCAGCAGCTTCTCCGGGGGTAGCTACGAGCAGTACTTC. As protein: CASSFSGGSYEQYF.

The V call is TRBV19, the J call TRBJ2-2, with TRBD1 as a possible D gene (5 bases). With 6 bases removed from V and 0 bases from J, the gap between germline ends came to 11 bases. Germline V gene data show CDR1 as LNHDA and CDR2 as SQIVND (reference sequence). The CDR3 has 15 amino acids. The CDR3 sequence: CASSPTATNTGELFF. The CDR3 DNA reads as TGTGCCAGTAGCCCGACAGCCACGAACACCGGGGAGCTGTTTTTT. Full variable domain (remainder filled in from reference TRBV19 and TRBJ2-2): DGGITQSPKYLFRKEGQNVTLSCEQNLNHDAMYWYRQDPGQGLRLIYYSQIVNDFQKGDIAEGYSVSREKKESFPLTVTSAQKNPTAFYLCASSPTATNTGELFFGEGSRLTVL.

This chain uses TRBV5-4 with TRBJ2-7, with D tentatively TRBD1 (5 bases). V was clipped by 0 bases and J by 2 bases, with 6 bases between them. This CDR3 has 13 residues. CDR1 and CDR2 from the germline V gene are SGHNT and YYREEE (reference sequence). CDR3 coding DNA: TGTGCCAGCAGCTTGGGGGGCCCCTACGAGCAGTACTTC. Amino acids: CASSLGGPYEQYF.

The genes are TRBV7-8 and TRBJ2-2; TRBD2 matches 10 bases. Germline CDR1 and CDR2: SGHVS and FQNEAQ. Losses at the gene ends were 5 bases for V and 3 bases for J; bases not matched to a gene: 6. This CDR3 region has 16 residues. The CDR3 here is CASSRERGGDTGELFF. CDR3 sequence (DNA): TGTGCCAGCAGCCGCGAGCGGGGGGGTGACACCGGGGAGCTGTTTTTT.

This chain links TRBV3-1 (or the pseudogene TRBV3-2) with TRBJ2-1; 12 nucleotides match TRBD2. Germline V lookup: CDR1 LGHDT, CDR2 YNNKEL (reference sequence). J was trimmed by 8 bases and V by 3 bases; bases with no gene match: 8. The CDR3 is 16 amino acids. The CDR3 DNA sequence: TGTGCCAGCAGCCATCCTACTAGCGGGGGGTCGGATGAGCAGTTCTTC. Protein: CASSHPTSGGSDEQFF.

This clone occurred once. The chain links TRBV19 to TRBJ1-4; possible D gene TRBD1, 6 bases. Trimming shortened V by 6 bases and J by 4 bases, and 12 bases separated the two germline ends. Per germline, CDR1 LNHDA and CDR2 SQIVND (reference sequence). The CDR3 is made up of 14 amino acids. The CDR3 region is CASSTTGDNEKLFF. CDR3 DNA: TGTGCCAGTAGCACGACAGGAGATAATGAAAAACTGTTTTTT.

The chain employs TRBV12-5 and TRBJ2-3; 15 positions agree with TRBD2. The V gene end was trimmed by 2 bases and the J gene end by 4 bases; junction bases not matched to a gene: 16. Germline lookup yields CDR1 LGHNT and CDR2 FRNRAP. The CDR3 totals 21 residues. CDR3 in amino acids: CASGLYQGLAGGRDSSDTQYF. Here the CDR3 DNA reads TGTGCTAGTGGTTTGTATCAGGGACTAGCGGGGGGCCGGGACTCCTCAGATACGCAGTATTTT. Full variable domain (outside the CDR3, taken from reference TRBV12-5 and TRBJ2-3): DARVTQTPRHKVTEMGQEVTMRCQPILGHNTVFWYRQTMMQGLELLAYFRNRAPLDDSGMPKDRFSAEMPDATLATLKIQPSEPRDSAVYFCASGLYQGLAGGRDSSDTQYFGPGTRLTVL.

The chain couples TRBV30 to TRBJ2-2; D is unresolved. V lost 3 bases, J lost 2 bases, and 13 bases lay in between. CDR3 length: 15 residues. Looked up from germline, CDR1 is GTSNPN and CDR2 is SVGIG (reference sequence). The CDR3 sequence is CAWRFAAINTGELFF. In DNA form, the CDR3 reads TGTGCCTGGAGATTCGCAGCGATAAACACCGGGGAGCTGTTTTTT.

The chain is built from TRBV7-2 and TRBJ1-2; TRBD1 agrees at 9 bases. Germline CDR1 reads SGHTA; CDR2 reads FQGNSA. The length of the CDR3 is 17 residues. The ends lost 2 bases at V and 1 base at J; junction bases unmatched: 8. The CDR3 sequence: CASSLMSGTGINYGYTF. CDR3 DNA sequence: TGTGCCAGCAGCTTAATGTCAGGGACAGGGATTAACTATGGCTACACCTTC.

This clone was counted once. This sequence joins TRBV9 and TRBJ2-2, with 7 positions matching TRBD1. J gave up 5 bases and V 4 bases, and 11 bases lay outside the gene matches. The CDR3 spans 16 residues. Germline loops: CDR1 SGDLS, CDR2 YYNGEE. CDR3 amino acids: CASSHFGTARTGELFF. For the CDR3, the DNA is TGTGCCAGCAGCCACTTCGGGACAGCGAGAACCGGGGAGCTGTTTTTT.

In this sample, this clone turned up a few times. The chain links TRBV5-4 to TRBJ2-3; D may be TRBD2 (5 bases). CDR1 is SGHNT and CDR2 is YYREEE in the germline V gene (reference sequence). The CDR3 totals 16 residues. Trimming pared 4 bases from V and 0 bases from J, leaving 15 bases between. CDR3 residues: CASSPYRTGSTDTQYF. Written as DNA, the CDR3 is TGTGCCAGCAGCCCGTACCGGACTGGGAGCACAGATACGCAGTATTTT.

Details on this clone: A read error is possible here, since a much larger clone lies one base away. The V gene is TRBV7-7, the J gene TRBJ2-2; the match to TRBD2 covers 11 bases. Germline V gene data show CDR1 as SSHAT and CDR2 as FNYEAQ (reference sequence). The CDR3 covers 17 residues. DNA of the CDR3: TGTGCTAACAGCTTACGGACTAGCGGGCCGAACACCGGGGAGCTGTTTTTT. This sequence encodes CANSLRTSGPNTGELFF.

In this sample, this clone turned up once. The rearrangement joins TRBV4-3 to TRBJ1-3; possible D gene TRBD1, 6 bases. The germline gives CDR1 LGHNA, CDR2 YSLEER. The CDR3 length is 15 residues. V was pared by 0 bases and J by 4 bases, with 10 bases between. In DNA, the CDR3 is TGCGCCAGCAGCCAAGATGGTGGACAGGGAAACACCATATATTTT. Translating it yields CASSQDGGQGNTIYF.

This clone was seen only once. V gene TRBV6-2 or TRBV6-3 combines with J gene TRBJ1-1; a weak D match, TRBD1 (6 bases). V was trimmed by 3 bases and J by 6 bases, leaving 20 bases between them. There are 16 residues in the CDR3. Per the germline V gene, CDR1 is MNHEY and CDR2 is SVGEGT. In nucleotides, the CDR3 is TGTGCCAGCAGTTATCCATTACAGGGATCGAGGTCTGAAGCTTTCTTT. This sequence encodes CASSYPLQGSRSEAFF.

The chain carries TRBV5-1 and TRBJ2-5; the match to TRBD2 covers 11 bases. Germline V gene data show CDR1 as SGHRS and CDR2 as YFSETQ. Trimming at V came to 0 bases and at J to 4 bases, leaving 8 bases not matched to a gene. The CDR3 length is 17 residues. CDR3 coding DNA: TGCGCCAGCAGCTTGGTCGGTAGCGGGGGGGCCGGAGAGACCCAGTACTTC. This codes for CASSLVGSGGAGETQYF.

This sequence joins TRBV27 and TRBJ1-1; 8 bases are a match to TRBD1. The J segment lost 6 bases and the V segment lost 6 bases, leaving 9 bases of the junction unmatched. The V gene's germline CDR1 is MNHEY and CDR2 SMNVEV (reference sequence). The length of the CDR3 is 14 residues. CDR3 sequence: CASRVDRGTAEAFF. CDR3 bases: TGTGCCAGCAGGGTCGACAGGGGAACGGCTGAAGCTTTCTTT.

The J gene is TRBJ2-7, the V gene TRBV12-3 or TRBV12-4, with 10 bases aligning to TRBD2. The CDR3 is 12 residues long. The V gene end was trimmed by 6 bases and the J gene end by 7 bases; junction bases not matched to a gene: 3. The CDR3, as DNA: TGTGCCAGCAGCTTGACTAGCGGGGAGCAGTACGTC. Its protein is CASSLTSGEQYV.